The clone carrying this TCR beta chain was counted a few times. These data originate in a study of blood T cells in healthy people across ages. Primers used in a second PCR of roughly 6 to 11 cycles were a sample-barcoded 5' primer and a J-beta primer mix. TCRdb analysed the 5' RACE reads with MiXCR anew, one entry per CDR3 protein. The data show around 970,000 distinct CDR3 sequences, roughly 51% seen once. This CDR3 has 14 amino acids. Germline loops: CDR1 MNHEY, CDR2 SVGEGT. V lost 5 bases and J 4 bases, leaving 14 bases between the germline ends. The gene calls are TRBV6-2 or TRBV6-3 and TRBJ2-5; perhaps TRBD2 as D (5 bases). The sample consisted of blood. This clonotype was obtained from a woman aged 55 to 70 in good health. CDR3 residues: CASSRTPTIETQYF. In DNA, the CDR3 is TGTGCCAGCAGTAGGACTCCTACGATAGAGACCCAGTACTTC.